The clone carrying this T cell receptor (beta chain) was detected only a few times. Its antigen is currently unknown. This sample is part of a study of T-cell memory formation after mild COVID-19. The CDR3 consists of 14 residues. Germline V gene data show CDR1 as MDHEN and CDR2 as SYDVKM. V lost 5 bases, J lost 2 bases, and 13 bases lay in between. Barcoded TCR alpha and TCR beta cDNA libraries with UMIs came from 5'RACE using constant-segment primers. TCRdb re-called the 5' RACE reads through MiXCR, storing one row per CDR3 protein. The sample records approximately 250,000 distinct CDR3 sequences, about 16% being singletons. Study-wide results and limits: Detection of some responders pre-infection suggested pre-existing cross-reactive memory T cells participated.

The sequencing sample was made of PBMCs or a T cell subset sorted from them (not recorded which). The source of this sequence is a young man who had mild COVID-19 (a few samples of this study predate the infection). Cell type and time point are not known. The rearrangement joins TRBV28 to TRBJ2-7, with D maybe TRBD2 (7 bases). In nucleotides, the CDR3 is TGTGCCAGCAGTGTAGGCGGGGGCACCTACGAGCAGTACGTC. This sequence encodes CASSVGGGTYEQYV.